These 4 T cell receptor beta chains share one sample of origin, sequenced in a study of OX40 agonist ivuxolimab in advanced cancers. The library was produced with the immunoSEQ multiplex PCR assay. TCRdb took over this immuneACCESS table, retaining in-frame rearrangements with V and J assigned. Such tables are incomplete; in checked studies, under half of the missing clones stem from an unresolved V gene, and the remainder is unexplained. Recorded for this sample are around 67,000 clones; 85% of them occurred a single time. The ten largest account for around 2% of the sample. Material: CD4+ or CD8+ T cells sorted from blood, obtained in a trial of the OX40 agonist ivuxolimab. These receptors were taken from an adult with an advanced solid tumor such as melanoma, head and neck, liver or kidney cancer.

CDR3 nucleotide sequence: TGTGCCAGCTCGGAACAGGGTGGGGAGACCCAGTACTTC. Encoded protein: CASSEQGGETQYF. The chain is built from TRBV18 and TRBJ2-5; TRBD1 is a possible D gene (6 bases). This CDR3 has 13 amino acids. Germline V lookup: CDR1 KGHSH, CDR2 LQKENI. V was clipped by 6 bases and J by 5 bases, with 13 bases between them.

This chain links TRBV7-8 with TRBJ1-5; D ambiguous. The CDR3 loop spans 13 amino acids. The germline CDR1 and CDR2 sequences are SGHVS and FQNEAQ. Trimming left V 1 base short and J 7 bases short, with 8 bases between. The CDR3 bases are TGTGCCAGCAGCTTAGGGGGATGGCAGCCCCAGCATTTT. It translates to CASSLGGWQPQHF.

The gene calls are TRBV5-4 and TRBJ2-1; no definite D call. This CDR3 region has 13 residues. Trimming took off 6 bases at V and 7 bases at J, with 14 bases between the two ends. Germline CDR1 reads SGHNT; CDR2 reads YYREEE (reference sequence). As DNA, the CDR3 is TGTGCCAGCAACTTTCTTTCAACGAATGAGCAGTTCTTC. Translated, it gives CASNFLSTNEQFF.

This clone was detected once. J is TRBJ1-2 and V is TRBV10-3, with D possibly matching TRBD1 (5 bases). CDR1 is ENHRY and CDR2 is SYGVKD in the germline V gene. The V gene lost 0 bases and the J gene lost 8 bases, with 16 bases spanning the gap. The CDR3 has 15 amino acids. CDR3 protein: CAISESRGDLGGYTF. Here the CDR3 DNA reads TGTGCCATCAGTGAGTCGCGAGGGGACCTGGGAGGCTACACCTTC.